This T cell receptor beta chain was sequenced for a study of blood T cell repertoires in COVID-19. Study-level information: The samples span acute and convalescent COVID-19 from the United States, Italy and Spain.

Authors' data handling: Nucleated cell number was recorded as an estimate derived from reference gene primer amplification. Clones were sequenced by immunoSEQ multiplex PCR, and TCRdb holds only the in-frame ones, with some missing. V, J and clone size derive from that table, while D and trimming were established from the DNA sequence. The sample records some 73,000 clones, 65% to 90% being singletons. The germline V gene encodes CDR1 MNHNS and CDR2 SASEGT. The CDR3 totals 16 residues. V was pared by 4 bases and J by 5 bases, with 9 bases of the junction left unmatched. While infection was still active, Seattle patients were enrolled and then followed longitudinally.

The sequence was obtained from a man between 45 and 60 years old with COVID-19, enrolled during active disease. This rearrangement joins TRBV6-1 to TRBJ1-4; TRBD1 matches at 8 bases. The material sequenced was peripheral blood. The DNA of the CDR3 is TGTGCCAGCAGTGGCCAGAGGGACAGGAGGAATGAAAAACTGTTTTTT. It yields the protein CASSGQRDRRNEKLFF.